The subject of this entry is one T cell receptor beta chain. The antigen is undetermined. Germline V gene lookup returns CDR1 MDHEN and CDR2 SYDVKM. The CDR3 has 13 residues. V was pared by 8 bases and J by 8 bases, with 4 bases of the junction left unmatched. TCRdb's table, derived via immunoSEQ multiplex PCR, lists solely in-frame clones and lacks some. The sample includes 80,000 to 100,000 clones, over 75% of them seen just once. The data derive from a study of cytomegalovirus exposure and HLA in healthy donors. Study-wide results and limits: It was reportedly the case that the classifier diagnosed cytomegalovirus status with high specificity and sensitivity. Cytomegalovirus association was assigned to over 150 TCR beta chains.

This TCR came from a man younger than 35 in good health and CMV-seropositive. The sequenced sample consisted of PBMCs. The V and J genes are TRBV28 and TRBJ2-1; 12 bases align to TRBD1. DNA of the CDR3: TGTGCCAGCGAGGGACAGGGGGCCGATGAGCAGTTCTTC. Translation: CASEGQGADEQFF.